What follows are 22 T cell receptor beta chains derived from one specimen sequenced in a study of cytomegalovirus exposure and HLA in healthy donors. Assay used: immunoSEQ multiplex PCR; TCRdb lists only in-frame clones, some missing. The sample yields about 360,000 clones, 70% to 90% seen once. Sequencing used PBMCs. These TCRs come from a young woman in good health and CMV-seronegative.

The V gene is TRBV2, the J gene TRBJ1-3, with D unresolved. The germline V gene encodes CDR1 SNHLY and CDR2 FYNNEI. The CDR3 has 15 residues. Trimming took 5 bases from V and 0 from J, leaving 11 bases between them. The CDR3 is CASSRGLPSGNTIYF. DNA of the CDR3: TGTGCCAGCAGTCGAGGACTGCCCTCTGGAAACACCATATATTTT.

The chain links TRBV6-6 to TRBJ1-2; 7 nucleotides agree with TRBD1. The CDR3 contains 15 residues. CDR1 and CDR2 from the germline V gene are MNHNY and SVGAGI (reference sequence). With 0 bases clipped from V and 6 bases from J, the junction kept 7 bases outside the gene matches. As DNA, the CDR3 is TGTGCCAGCAGTTACTCAGCAGGGGGTAGTGATGGCTACACCTTC. Translation gives CASSYSAGGSDGYTF.

The V and J genes are TRBV19 and TRBJ2-2; 9 bases align to TRBD1. Trimming removed 4 bases from V and 4 bases from J; junction bases left unmatched: 7. Germline V gene lookup returns CDR1 LNHDA and CDR2 SQIVND (reference sequence). The CDR3 runs to 16 residues. The CDR3 here is CASSRTGDGGTGELFF. CDR3 sequence (DNA): TGTGCCAGTAGTAGGACAGGGGACGGTGGCACCGGGGAGCTGTTTTTT.

The chain links TRBV6-1 to TRBJ1-2, with D tentatively TRBD1 (6 bases). The CDR3 consists of 15 residues. The germline gives CDR1 MNHNS, CDR2 SASEGT. V shed 4 bases and J shed 4 bases, with 16 bases lying between them. CDR3 sequence: CASSVGRGPSYGYTF. The CDR3 region has the DNA TGTGCCAGCAGTGTGGGCAGGGGCCCTTCCTATGGCTACACCTTC.

This rearrangement joins TRBV30 to TRBJ1-1, with 8 bases lining up with TRBD1. The V segment lost 5 bases and the J segment 1 base; nucleotides outside the gene matches: 0. The CDR3 sequence is 12 residues long. Germline assignment: CDR1 GTSNPN and CDR2 SVGIG (reference sequence). CDR3 nucleotides: TGTGCCTGGGGACAGGGGAACACTGAAGCTTTCTTT. This gives the protein CAWGQGNTEAFF.

The genes are TRBV5-1 and TRBJ2-2; TRBD1 aligns across 7 bases. Germline CDR1 and CDR2: SGHRS and YFSETQ. V dropped 4 bases and J dropped 4; count of bases not matched to a gene: 7. This CDR3 comprises 15 residues. The CDR3 bases are TGCGCCAGCAGCGATGGACAGGCCGTCACCGGGGAGCTGTTTTTT. Its translation is CASSDGQAVTGELFF.

The V gene is TRBV30, the J gene TRBJ2-2, with 8 positions matching TRBD2. V dropped 3 bases and J dropped 7; count of bases not matched to a gene: 7. CDR3 length: 14 residues. Germline V gene sequence: CDR1 GTSNPN, CDR2 SVGIG (reference sequence). The CDR3 sequence: CAWRVAGTDGELFF. The DNA for the CDR3 is TGTGCCTGGAGGGTAGCGGGAACGGACGGGGAGCTGTTTTTT.

This rearrangement joins TRBV18 to TRBJ2-2; a weak D match, TRBD2 (5 bases). Trimming stripped 3 bases from V and 3 bases from J, with 8 bases between. Looked up from germline, CDR1 is KGHSH and CDR2 is LQKENI. The CDR3 extends over 14 amino acids. The CDR3 loop is CASSPRDHTGELFF. The CDR3 DNA reads TGTGCCAGCTCACCCCGGGATCACACCGGGGAGCTGTTTTTT. Filled out from reference TRBV18 and TRBJ2-2, the complete variable domain reads NAGVMQNPRHLVRRRGQEARLRCSPMKGHSHVYWYRQLPEEGLKFMVYLQKENIIDESGMPKERFSAEFPKEGPSILRIQQVVRGDSAAYFCASSPRDHTGELFFGEGSRLTVL.

This chain links TRBV6-5 with TRBJ2-3, with a weak D call TRBD1 (6 bases). This CDR3 contains 15 residues. Between the trimmed V and J ends, which lost 6 bases and 4 bases, there was a span of 17 bases. Germline loops: CDR1 MNHEY, CDR2 SVGAGI. DNA for the CDR3: TGTGCCAGCAGCCTACAGGGTACGACGGCAGATACGCAGTATTTT. Its protein product is CASSLQGTTADTQYF.

This chain uses TRBV13 with TRBJ2-7, with TRBD1 matching 9 bases. With 4 bases clipped from V and 1 base from J, the junction kept 8 bases outside the gene matches. The CDR3 has 16 amino acids. The germline V gene has CDR1 PRHDT and CDR2 FYEKMQ (reference sequence). This chain's CDR3 is CASSSMRQGVSYEQYF. The CDR3 DNA reads TGTGCCAGCAGCTCGATGCGACAGGGGGTTTCCTACGAGCAGTACTTC. Complete variable domain (other parts from reference TRBV13 and TRBJ2-7): AAGVIQSPRHLIKEKRETATLKCYPIPRHDTVYWYQQGPGQDPQFLISFYEKMQSDKGSIPDRFSAQQFSDYHSELNMSSLELGDSALYFCASSSMRQGVSYEQYFGPGTRLTVT.

The rearrangement uses TRBV28 and TRBJ2-1; unclear D gene. The CDR3 totals 12 residues. Trimming stripped 3 bases from V and 4 bases from J, with 4 bases between. CDR1 and CDR2 (germline): MDHEN, SYDVKM. CDR3 coding DNA: TGTGCCAGCAGTTTCGCGTACAATGAGCAGTTCTTC. Translated, it gives CASSFAYNEQFF.

The chain is built from TRBV2 and TRBJ2-7; possibly TRBD2 for D (6 bases). This CDR3 has 12 residues. The germline V gene has CDR1 SNHLY and CDR2 FYNNEI. The CDR3 sequence is CAIRDFSYEQYF. DNA of the CDR3: TGTGCGATCCGGGACTTCTCCTACGAGCAGTACTTC.

The chain has TRBV7-9 and TRBJ2-2; 8 bases are a match to TRBD1. The CDR3 runs 17 residues. Germline V gene sequence: CDR1 SEHNR, CDR2 FQNEAQ (reference sequence). J was trimmed by 0 bases and V by 5 bases; bases with no gene match: 8. CDR3 sequence: CASSQPTGDANTGELFF. CDR3 sequence (DNA): TGTGCCAGCAGCCAACCGACAGGGGACGCGAACACCGGGGAGCTGTTTTTT.

The J gene is TRBJ2-7, the V gene TRBV27; 13 bases are a match to TRBD2. V was pared by 6 bases and J by 4 bases, with 3 bases of the junction left unmatched. This CDR3 contains 14 residues. Germline CDR1 MNHEY, CDR2 SMNVEV (reference sequence). The CDR3 coding sequence is TGTGCCAGCAGACGACTAGCGGGAGGATACGAGCAGTACTTC. Protein product: CASRRLAGGYEQYF.

V gene TRBV18 combines with J gene TRBJ1-2, with TRBD1 matching 7 bases. V dropped 4 bases and J dropped 6; count of bases not matched to a gene: 2. Germline CDR1 is KGHSH and CDR2 is LQKENI. The CDR3 is made up of 12 amino acids. DNA for the CDR3: TGTGCCAGCTCACGAGACAGGGATGGCTACACCTTC. Residues: CASSRDRDGYTF.

The J gene is TRBJ1-1, the V gene TRBV7-2; tentatively, D is TRBD1 (5 bases). Germline assignment: CDR1 SGHTA and CDR2 FQGNSA. The CDR3 loop spans 13 amino acids. V was pared by 7 bases and J by 9 bases, with 18 bases between. The CDR3 protein is CASTRVQGTKAFF. The CDR3 DNA reads as TGTGCCAGCACCCGAGTGCAGGGAACGAAAGCTTTCTTT. Together with reference TRBV7-2 and TRBJ1-1, the CDR3 gives the full variable domain: GAGVSQSPSNKVTEKGKDVELRCDPISGHTALYWYRQSLGQGLEFLIYFQGNSAPDKSGLPSDRFSAERTGGSVSTLTIQRTQQEDSAVYLCASTRVQGTKAFFGQGTRLTVV.

This rearrangement joins TRBV2 to TRBJ2-3; 12 bases are shared with TRBD1. CDR1 SNHLY and CDR2 FYNNEI come from the germline V gene. CDR3 length equals 15 residues. The ends lost 7 bases at V and 4 bases at J; junction bases unmatched: 6. CDR3 sequence: CASMRDRGRADTQYF. The DNA for the CDR3 is TGTGCCAGCATGCGGGACAGGGGGCGCGCAGATACGCAGTATTTT.

The J gene is TRBJ2-3, the V gene TRBV7-9; TRBD1 might be the D (6 bases). The germline CDR1 and CDR2 sequences are SEHNR and FQNEAQ (reference sequence). V gave up 2 bases and J gave up 2 bases, with 11 bases separating them. This CDR3 has 15 amino acids. CDR3 nucleotides: TGTGCCAGCAGCTTATCAGGGGCCCACACAGATACGCAGTATTTT. This gives the protein CASSLSGAHTDTQYF.

The chain carries TRBV4-1 and TRBJ2-7; 11 bases agree with TRBD2. Per the germline V gene, CDR1 is MGHRA and CDR2 is YSYEKL. Germline trimming cut 1 base from V and 2 bases from J; bases unmatched to any gene: 7. This CDR3 has 17 amino acids. As DNA, the CDR3 is TGCGCCAGCAGCCAAGCAACAACTAGCGGGAGTACCTACGAGCAGTACTTC. Its protein is CASSQATTSGSTYEQYF.

The chain links TRBV18 to TRBJ2-7; TRBD1 is a possible D gene (6 bases). V shed 3 bases and J shed 6 bases, with 15 bases lying between them. This CDR3 comprises 14 residues. CDR1 and CDR2 (germline): KGHSH, LQKENI. CDR3 sequence: CASSPDSLKGEQYF. CDR3 DNA: TGTGCCAGCTCACCGGACAGCCTCAAGGGCGAGCAGTACTTC.

This chain uses TRBV30 with TRBJ2-1, with TRBD2 matching 7 bases. Trimming removed 0 bases from V and 2 bases from J; junction bases left unmatched: 4. The CDR3 runs 15 residues. Germline assignment: CDR1 GTSNPN and CDR2 SVGIG (reference sequence). The CDR3 loop reads CAWSVSAGAYNEQFF. CDR3 coding DNA: TGTGCCTGGAGTGTATCTGCGGGAGCCTACAATGAGCAGTTCTTC.

This chain joins TRBV10-3 and TRBJ1-1; D is unclear. V gave up 3 bases and J gave up 11 bases, with 10 bases separating them. From germline, CDR1 is ENHRY and CDR2 SYGVKD. The CDR3 has 11 residues. CDR3 protein: CAISERGRAFF. The CDR3 DNA sequence: TGTGCCATCAGTGAAAGAGGGAGGGCTTTCTTT.